Below are 20 T cell receptor beta chains sequenced from a single sample in a study of blood T cell repertoires in COVID-19. The protocol was immunoSEQ multiplex PCR, while the TCRdb copy is restricted to in-frame clones and leaves out a portion. Of about 66,000 clones in the sample, over 75% were seen once. The sequencing sample was made of peripheral blood. The receptor set was obtained from a man between 65 and 79 years old with acute or convalescent COVID-19.

This chain uses TRBV7-2 with TRBJ1-6; 9 nucleotides agree with TRBD1. V shed 0 bases and J 4 bases; nucleotides not matched to a gene: 7. The CDR3 covers 18 residues. Germline V CDR1 and CDR2: SGHTA, FQGNSA. The CDR3 spells CASSLAQGATLYNSPLHF. CDR3 coding DNA: TGTGCCAGCAGCTTAGCACAGGGGGCGACCCTATATAATTCACCCCTCCACTTT.

This clone was seen once. The chain recombines TRBV28 with TRBJ2-3; TRBD1 matches 11 bases. The CDR3 is 17 amino acids. Germline values: CDR1 MDHEN, CDR2 SYDVKM. Trimming at V came to 7 bases and at J to 4 bases, leaving 13 bases not matched to a gene. For the CDR3, the DNA is TGTGCCAGCAACCATCAACCGGGACAGGGGGGAGCAGATACGCAGTATTTT. Its protein product is CASNHQPGQGGADTQYF.

V gene TRBV7-8 combines with J gene TRBJ1-1; no definite D call. The germline V gene has CDR1 SGHVS and CDR2 FQNEAQ. V dropped 2 bases and J dropped 8 bases, with 9 bases sitting between them. The CDR3 is 12 residues long. CDR3 nucleotides: TGTGCCAGCAGCTTATACGCGAGGGAAGCTTTCTTT. This translates into CASSLYAREAFF.

V is TRBV18 and J is TRBJ2-7; 8 bases fit TRBD1. Unmatched junction bases numbered 13, after V lost 3 bases and J lost 6 bases. The germline CDR1 and CDR2 sequences are KGHSH and LQKENI. This CDR3 spans 16 amino acids. The CDR3 region has the DNA TGTGCCAGCTCACCTTTGTCTGACAGGGGAGGTCTCGAGCAGTACTTC. Translated: CASSPLSDRGGLEQYF. Complete variable domain (other parts from reference TRBV18 and TRBJ2-7): NAGVMQNPRHLVRRRGQEARLRCSPMKGHSHVYWYRQLPEEGLKFMVYLQKENIIDESGMPKERFSAEFPKEGPSILRIQQVVRGDSAAYFCASSPLSDRGGLEQYFGPGTRLTVT.

The V gene is TRBV5-8, the J gene TRBJ1-2; no definite D call. The CDR3 has 14 amino acids. V lost 1 base to trimming and J lost 0 bases, with 7 bases between them. Germline assignment: CDR1 SGHTS and CDR2 YDEGEE. CDR3: CASSLSSSNYGYTF. CDR3 in DNA: TGTGCCAGCAGCTTGTCAAGCTCTAACTATGGCTACACCTTC.

This clone was seen a single time. The chain links TRBV6-5 to TRBJ1-1; D is undetermined. Germline loops: CDR1 MNHEY, CDR2 SVGAGI. The CDR3 consists of 14 residues. V lost 2 bases, J lost 6 bases, and 13 bases lay in between. The CDR3: CASSYAPGRAEAFF. In DNA form, the CDR3 reads TGTGCCAGCAGTTACGCCCCGGGTCGGGCTGAAGCTTTCTTT.

The chain carries TRBV15 and TRBJ2-1; 7 bases agree with TRBD1. The CDR3 is made up of 13 amino acids. Germline CDR1 LNHNV, CDR2 YYDKDF (reference sequence). Losses at the gene ends were 4 bases for V and 7 bases for J; bases not matched to a gene: 4. In nucleotides, the CDR3 is TGTGCCACCAGCAACCTACAGGGGAATGAGCAGTTCTTC. Translation gives CATSNLQGNEQFF.

This chain connects TRBV25-1 to TRBJ1-4; 7 bases align to TRBD1. The CDR3 covers 15 residues. J was trimmed by 8 bases and V by 5 bases; bases with no gene match: 11. CDR1 and CDR2 (germline): MGHDK, SYGVNS. The CDR3 protein is CASSLLDRDDEKLFF. CDR3 nucleotides: TGTGCCAGCAGTCTTCTCGACAGGGATGACGAAAAACTGTTTTTT.

V is TRBV5-1 and J is TRBJ2-7; D is unresolved. The CDR3 extends over 11 amino acids. Germline-derived CDR1 and CDR2 are SGHRS and YFSETQ. The V end lost 4 bases, the J end lost 3 bases, and 5 bases lay between the germline ends. The CDR3, as DNA: TGCGCCAGCAGCGCGATCTACGAGCAGTACTTC. Residues: CASSAIYEQYF.

The rearrangement links TRBV6-1 to TRBJ2-3; D uncertain. The ends were cut back, 0 bases at V and 2 bases at J, with 6 bases in the middle. This CDR3 comprises 14 residues. CDR1 MNHNS and CDR2 SASEGT come from the germline V gene. As DNA, the CDR3 is TGTGCCAGCAGTGAAGCGTCCTACACAGATACGCAGTATTTT. This encodes CASSEASYTDTQYF.

The rearrangement joins TRBV5-1 to TRBJ2-5, with 8 positions matching TRBD1. The J segment lost 2 bases and the V segment lost 4 bases, leaving 7 bases of the junction unmatched. The length of the CDR3 is 15 residues. CDR1 and CDR2 from the germline V gene are SGHRS and YFSETQ. The CDR3 here is CASSVAQGGQETQYF. CDR3 DNA: TGCGCCAGCAGCGTCGCACAGGGGGGACAAGAGACCCAGTACTTC.

This chain links TRBV30 with TRBJ1-2; TRBD1 matches 9 bases. The CDR3 contains 13 residues. Germline assignment: CDR1 GTSNPN and CDR2 SVGIG (reference sequence). J was trimmed by 6 bases and V by 2 bases; bases with no gene match: 4. DNA of the CDR3: TGTGCCTGGAGTTTTGGACAGGGGAATGGCTACACCTTC. Translation gives CAWSFGQGNGYTF.

This sequence joins TRBV10-1 and TRBJ1-3, with a possible D match to TRBD1 (6 bases). V was cut by 4 bases and J by 1 base, with 8 bases left in between. CDR3 size: 14 residues. Germline lookup yields CDR1 WNHNN and CDR2 SYGVQD (reference sequence). As DNA, the CDR3 is TGCGCCAGCAGTGTAGGGGGTTCTGGAAACACCATATATTTT. Protein sequence: CASSVGGSGNTIYF.

The rearrangement uses TRBV18 and TRBJ1-2; D gene uncertain. In germline, CDR1 is KGHSH, CDR2 LQKENI. The CDR3 has 14 residues. Trimming took off 3 bases at V and 6 bases at J, with 14 bases between the two ends. This CDR3 reads CASSPREISDGYTF. The CDR3 DNA sequence: TGTGCCAGCTCACCCCGGGAGATCTCGGATGGCTACACCTTC.

The chain combines TRBV4-3 with TRBJ1-4; D is uncertain. From germline, CDR1 is LGHNA and CDR2 YSLEER. Trimming took 0 bases from V and 0 from J, leaving 8 bases between them. This CDR3 is 16 amino acids long. Written as DNA, the CDR3 is TGCGCCAGCAGCCAAGAGGGGAGTGCAACTAATGAAAAACTGTTTTTT. Encoded protein: CASSQEGSATNEKLFF.

The genes are TRBV5-1 and TRBJ2-1, with a weak D call TRBD1 (5 bases). The CDR3 contains 17 residues. Trimming removed 3 bases at V and 6 bases at J, with 22 bases between. The germline gives CDR1 SGHRS, CDR2 YFSETQ. CDR3: CASSSTLTDPRVNEQFF. The CDR3 nucleotides read TGCGCCAGCAGCTCGACCCTGACAGATCCCCGAGTCAATGAGCAGTTCTTC.

The CDR3 loop is CASSVIGGGLSYNEQFF. CDR3 nucleotides: TGTGCCAGCAGCGTCATAGGCGGGGGCCTTTCCTACAATGAGCAGTTCTTC. The chain recombines TRBV28 with TRBJ2-1; D is perhaps TRBD2 (7 bases). Germline V lookup: CDR1 MDHEN, CDR2 SYDVKM. V was trimmed by 6 bases and J by 1 base, leaving 19 bases between them. There are 17 residues in the CDR3.

This clone was seen only once. The chain employs TRBV14 and TRBJ2-5; TRBD2 matches at 14 bases. Germline V CDR1 and CDR2: SGHDN, FVKESK. This CDR3 is built from 16 residues. Trimming removed 4 bases from V and 3 bases from J; junction bases left unmatched: 4. CDR3 DNA sequence: TGTGCCAGCAGCCCCTGGACTAGCGGGGGGAAAGAGACCCAGTACTTC. Translated: CASSPWTSGGKETQYF.

This clone was seen a single time. The chain employs TRBV10-3 and TRBJ1-1, with D perhaps TRBD1 (5 bases). The V end was cut by 10 bases, the J end by 8 bases, with 14 bases between. There are 11 residues in the CDR3. The germline gives CDR1 ENHRY, CDR2 SYGVKD. CDR3 nucleotides: TGTGCCAGCTCACAGGCTCAGGAAGCTTTCTTT. This sequence encodes CASSQAQEAFF.

The chain recombines TRBV5-1 with TRBJ1-2; TRBD1 matches at 9 bases. Germline-derived CDR1 and CDR2 are SGHRS and YFSETQ. The CDR3 totals 15 residues. Losses at the gene ends were 4 bases for V and 8 bases for J; bases not matched to a gene: 12. CDR3 loop: CASSPLIQGAGGYTF. CDR3 sequence (DNA): TGCGCCAGCAGCCCCCTCATACAGGGGGCGGGGGGCTACACCTTC.